This TCR beta chain was sequenced for a study of blood T cell repertoires in COVID-19. In the authors' methods: For nucleated cells, counts were estimated from reference gene primer amplification. Only in-frame clones appear in the TCRdb table, and some are missing; sequencing was by immunoSEQ multiplex PCR. V, J and clone size are those of that table, while D and trimming were read from the DNA. Of about 220,000 clones listed, approximately 84% were seen once; the top ten hold roughly 2.4%. V was clipped by 6 bases and J by 0 bases, with 17 bases between them. Germline V gene lookup returns CDR1 LNHDA and CDR2 SQIVND (reference sequence). This CDR3 spans 16 amino acids.

The chain uses TRBV19 and TRBJ1-1, with D perhaps matching TRBD1 (6 bases). This clonotype originated in an older woman with acute or convalescent COVID-19. The sample consisted of peripheral blood. The chain's CDR3 is CASSASGGRMNTEAFF. The DNA for the CDR3 is TGTGCCAGTAGCGCCTCGGGGGGCAGGATGAACACTGAAGCTTTCTTT.